There are many counts of the clone carrying this T cell receptor beta chain. Its antigen is as yet unknown. The sample is drawn from a study of CD8 T cells in ankylosing spondylitis. Study-level results: Reactive arthritis synovial fluid and blood were previously reported to contain some motif variants. The disease-linked clones had a CD8+ phenotype and low blood frequencies.

Germline lookup yields CDR1 SGHRS and CDR2 YFSETQ. The CDR3 covers 15 residues. V lost 4 bases and J lost 0, with 13 bases in between. Using quantitative 5'-RACE with molecular barcodes, the authors made TCR beta libraries. TCRdb recomputed calls from the 5' RACE reads with MiXCR, one row per CDR3 protein. Of around 250,000 distinct CDR3 sequences detected, around 10% appear once; the ten largest clones hold around 7%. The chain carries TRBV5-1 and TRBJ1-1; possible D gene TRBD1, 5 bases. The sequence was collected from a male donor with ankylosing spondylitis or in good health (not recorded which). Material for sequencing was blood, either unsorted or a sorted T cell fraction (not recorded which). For the CDR3, the DNA is TGCGCCAGCAGCCTTACCGGACAAATGAACACTGAAGCTTTCTTT. Its translation is CASSLTGQMNTEAFF.